This entry describes one TCR beta chain. This clonotype has more than one count but fewer than ten. The antigen it binds to is not known. No clone much larger than this one lies a single base away; base qualities are absent. This specimen belongs to a study of blood T cells in healthy people across ages (dated by TCRdb to about 2015). For the wider study: In model experiments, roughly one uniquely barcoded TCR beta cDNA molecule per two T cells was captured by template switching. Using deep sequencing normalized with unique cDNA molecular identifiers, the study measured how TCR beta repertoire diversity changes with age. Four age groups were formed from the donors: young (average about 15 years), middle-aged (around 41), aged (about 62) and long-lived (around 82). To avoid experimental bias, donors of different ages were randomly spread across the sequencing lanes. Using the same blood draw, the study looked at two additional independent replicas of 1 million unique cDNA reads for two donors, one aged 18 to 30 and the other aged 80 or older.

Germline trimming: 0 bases from V, 15 bases from J; junction bases outside gene matches: 5. The CDR3 holds 12 amino acids from the cysteine to the phenylalanine. The entry retains the CDR3 DNA only, 36 bases that are in frame from base 1. CDR1 and CDR2 (SGHTA, FQGNSA) derive from the germline V gene. Findings and caveats that apply to the study as a whole: As age increased, observed TCR beta diversity per million T cells dropped in a roughly linear way, and a significant reduction was already evident by age 40. A strong correlation was found between observed TCR beta diversity and the percentage of naive T cells measured by flow cytometry. Total diversity estimates from one million sequenced T cells were considered lower bounds and underestimates. Compared with the aged group, more naive CD4+ T cells, fewer expanded clones and increased TCR diversity were shown by the long-lived group, suggesting age selection. Since profiling was done on bulk unsorted PBMCs, naive and antigen-experienced compartments could not be conclusively compared. Donor CMV infection status was unknown, potentially confounding age-related changes in expanded clonotypes.

Donors were 39 systemically healthy Caucasian individuals from Russia aged roughly 6 to 100 years. Each donor gave ten milliliters of peripheral blood, collected into EDTA-treated Vacutainer tubes. Ficoll-Paque density-gradient centrifugation was used to isolate PBMCs, with at least 6.5 million per sample. Trizol reagent was used to extract total RNA from PBMCs, with at least 5 micrograms per sample. Naive CD45RAhigh/CD27high T cell percentages were measured by flow cytometry on a PBMC aliquot from every donor. Receptors were amplified or captured by 5' RACE. Sequencing took place on an Illumina HiSeq 2500. The second PCR ran for roughly 6 to 11 cycles and used a J-beta primer mix along with a sample-barcoded 5' primer. A template-switch 5' adaptor carrying 12 random nucleotides introduced a unique molecular identifier onto each TCR beta cDNA molecule. Each sample yielded at least 3 million CDR3-containing paired-end reads. First-strand cDNA synthesis was performed from all RNA using the Mint cDNA synthesis kit, with priming by a TRBC-specific oligonucleotide. Following uracil-DNA glycosylase treatment, all cDNA underwent a first 18-cycle PCR with the universal primers M1SS and BC2_uni_R. The authors' pipeline ran thus. Normalization of each sample was performed by random selection of 1 million high-quality reads, each carrying a distinct molecular identifier. Instead of being binned into consensus sequences, reads with shared molecular identifiers were discarded. MiTCR, with a Q25 quality threshold and the strictest error-elimination algorithm, was used for CDR3 identification, clonotype clustering and error correction. A nonparametric unseen species model using Euler transformation provided a lower-bound estimate of total TCR beta diversity. TCRdb reanalyzed the raw reads on its own, using fastp at Q25 for trimming and MiXCR for clone calling, and kept in-frame beta chains. For every CDR3 protein sequence, its rows merge into one entry that carries the most common genes and DNA. Clone size and V and J calls follow TCRdb, not the original study. The sample table lists 950,000 to 1,200,000 distinct CDR3 sequences, around two fifths of them with a count of one. The ten largest clones add up to less than 15% of the sample.

This TCR came from a man aged 18 to 35 in good health. What was sequenced was blood. The chain is encoded by TRBV7-2 joined to TRBJ2-4; 7 middle bases align to TRBD2. The CDR3 sequence is CASSLAIGGTYF. The DNA reads TGTGCCAGCAGCTTAGCGATCGGGGGGACGTACTTC.